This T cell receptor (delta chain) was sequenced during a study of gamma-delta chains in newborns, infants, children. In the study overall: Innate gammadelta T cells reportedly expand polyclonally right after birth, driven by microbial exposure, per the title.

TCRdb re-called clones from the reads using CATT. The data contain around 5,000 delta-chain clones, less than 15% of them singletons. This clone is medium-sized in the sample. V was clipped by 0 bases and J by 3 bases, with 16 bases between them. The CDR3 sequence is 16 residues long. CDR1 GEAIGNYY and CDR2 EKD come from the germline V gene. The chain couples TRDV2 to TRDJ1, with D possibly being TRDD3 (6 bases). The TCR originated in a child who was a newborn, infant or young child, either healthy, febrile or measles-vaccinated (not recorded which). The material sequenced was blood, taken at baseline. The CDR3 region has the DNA TGTGCCTGTGACACCGTGGTCCGGGGGAAAGCCGATAAACTCATCTTT. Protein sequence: CACDTVVRGKADKLIF.